Below, one TCR beta chain is given with its context. Its antigen is still unknown. Trimming stripped 4 bases from V and 1 base from J, with 10 bases between. In germline, CDR1 is LGHNA, CDR2 YNFKEQ. This CDR3 has 14 amino acids. Primers for the PCR totalled 60 Vbeta and 13 Jbeta. The assay was immunoSEQ multiplex PCR, and TCRdb's table has in-frame clones only and misses some. The sample records 150,000 or so clones, roughly 80% being singletons. The data are from a study of cytomegalovirus exposure and HLA in healthy donors. Whole-study findings and limits: Published work reported that the classifier diagnosed cytomegalovirus status with high specificity and sensitivity. Presence/absence analyses assumed roughly uniform sequencing depth across donors. There were 160 or so TCR beta chains listed as cytomegalovirus-associated.

Sequencing used PBMCs. This receptor was obtained from a woman in her thirties or forties in good health and CMV-seronegative. The chain uses TRBV4-2 and TRBJ1-1; maybe TRBD1 (6 bases). The CDR3 DNA sequence: TGTGCCAGCAGCCGTTCGACAGGGAACACTGAAGCTTTCTTT. It specifies CASSRSTGNTEAFF.